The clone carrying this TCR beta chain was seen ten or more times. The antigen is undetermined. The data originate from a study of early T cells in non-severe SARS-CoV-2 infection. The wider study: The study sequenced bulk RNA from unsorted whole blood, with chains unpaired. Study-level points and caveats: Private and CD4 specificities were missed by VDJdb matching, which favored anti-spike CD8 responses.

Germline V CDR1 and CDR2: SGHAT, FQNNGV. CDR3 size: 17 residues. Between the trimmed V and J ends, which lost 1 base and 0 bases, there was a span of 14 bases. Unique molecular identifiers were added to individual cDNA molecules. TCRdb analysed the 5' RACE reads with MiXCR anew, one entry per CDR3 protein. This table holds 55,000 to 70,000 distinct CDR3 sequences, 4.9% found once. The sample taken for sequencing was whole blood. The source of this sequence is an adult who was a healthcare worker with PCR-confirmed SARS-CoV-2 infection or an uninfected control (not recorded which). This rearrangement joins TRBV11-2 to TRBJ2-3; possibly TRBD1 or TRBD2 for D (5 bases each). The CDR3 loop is CASSLVWVWDSTDTQYF. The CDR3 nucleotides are TGTGCCAGCAGCTTAGTTTGGGTGTGGGACAGCACAGATACGCAGTATTTT. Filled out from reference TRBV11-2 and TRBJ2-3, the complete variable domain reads EAGVAQSPRYKIIEKRQSVAFWCNPISGHATLYWYQQILGQGPKLLIQFQNNGVVDDSQLPKDRFSAERLKGVDSTLKIQPAKLEDSAVYLCASSLVWVWDSTDTQYFGPGTRLTVL.